The T cell receptor beta chain described here comes from a study of a mutant IDH1 vaccine in newly diagnosed glioma. Turning to this clone: The antigen is undetermined.

The sample's time point: week 5, during vaccination. Vaccinated patients received 300 ug of mutant IDH1 20-mer peptide per dose, with topical imiquimod. Libraries were prepared by immunoSEQ multiplex PCR; TCRdb keeps only in-frame clonotypes and omits some of them. The sample has 75,000 to 80,000 clones; roughly nine tenths are singletons. The sequences come from PBMCs, collected from a glioma patient whose treatment included an IDH1 peptide vaccine. The clonotype was recovered from a woman between 45 and 60 years old with glioma.

CDR3: CASSNSDGTYEQYF. The CDR3 DNA follows: TGTGCCAGCAGTAACTCGGACGGAACCTACGAGCAGTACTTC. The V gene is TRBV28, the J gene TRBJ2-7; no definite D call. CDR3 length: 14 residues. The germline CDR1 and CDR2 sequences are MDHEN and SYDVKM. Trimming took off 5 bases at V and 2 bases at J, with 13 bases between the two ends.